This T cell receptor beta chain appears in the sequencing data of a study of CD8 T cells in ankylosing spondylitis (dated by TCRdb to about 2017). Background for the entire study: T cell receptor beta repertoires were profiled in healthy donors and ankylosing spondylitis patients so that disease-linked TCR variants could be found. The full study cohort was made up of 25 ankylosing spondylitis patients and 95 to 130 healthy donors. Peripheral blood was sampled, and synovial fluid was additionally collected from ankylosing spondylitis patients. The research as a whole found: Significant enrichment of the disease-linked clones was reported in matched synovial fluid samples from ankylosing spondylitis patients. Some of the motif variants had been reported before in the synovial fluid and blood of reactive arthritis patients, a finding that suggests common disease-initiation mechanisms. A TCR beta motif of several highly homologous amino acid variants appeared characteristic of blood from ankylosing spondylitis patients. In peripheral blood, the disease-linked clones were found at relatively low frequencies and had a CD8+ phenotype.

These reads were obtained on an Illumina HiSeq 2500. TCR beta libraries were prepared by quantitative 5'-RACE with molecular barcodes. The study's processing was this. A new computational method based on a probabilistic model of VDJ rearrangement was used to identify disease-linked TCR variants. Clones were called with MiXCR by TCRdb after fastp trimmed the public reads at Q25, and only in-frame beta chains were retained. A single entry per CDR3 protein holds the most common genes and DNA from its merged rows. TCRdb, rather than the study authors, made the V and J calls. Present in this sample are 300,000 to 350,000 distinct CDR3 sequences, roughly 20% of which were seen just once. Roughly 3.6% of the sample belongs to the ten largest clones. V has 8 bases trimmed and J has 0 bases trimmed; junction bases matching no gene number 5. Counted from cysteine to phenylalanine, this CDR3 has 14 amino acids. Of the read, only the CDR3 DNA is kept; its 42 bases are in frame from base 1. In the germline V gene, CDR1 corresponds to SQVTM and CDR2 to ANQGSEA.

On this clonotype: Its recognized antigen is unknown. The sample holds no much larger clone one base away, and base qualities are not on file.

The sequenced sample consisted of blood, either unsorted or a sorted T cell fraction (not recorded which). The sequence was collected from a female donor with ankylosing spondylitis or in good health (not recorded which). Rearrangement joined TRBV29-1 to TRBJ2-3, with 10 bases in between that match TRBD2. The CDR3 reads as follows: CSLWTSGSTDTQYF. The nucleotide sequence reads TGCAGCCTCTGGACTAGCGGAAGCACAGATACGCAGTATTTT.